These 4 T cell receptor beta chains originate from one sample sequenced in a study of blood T cells in healthy people across ages. With a J-beta primer mix and a sample-barcoded 5' primer, a second PCR ran 7 to 11 cycles. Each CDR3 protein gets one entry after TCRdb re-called the 5' RACE reads with MiXCR. The data contain approximately 830,000 distinct CDR3 sequences, around two thirds of them seen just once; the ten biggest clones take up around 30%. Sequenced sample: blood. These receptors all come from a young man in good health.

This clonotype was detected once. The genes are TRBV15 and TRBJ2-5, with D hard to call. This CDR3 contains 14 residues. Trimming left V 4 bases short and J 3 bases short, with 12 bases between. CDR1 is LNHNV and CDR2 is YYDKDF in the germline V gene (reference sequence). The CDR3 region is CATSNDQLKETQYF. The CDR3 nucleotides read TGTGCCACCAGCAATGACCAACTAAAAGAGACCCAGTACTTC.

This chain connects TRBV4-1 to TRBJ2-1; perhaps TRBD1 as D (6 bases). The germline V and J ends were trimmed by 2 bases and 7 bases, with 18 bases remaining between them. Germline CDR1 and CDR2: MGHRA and YSYEKL. The CDR3 is 16 residues long. The CDR3 DNA sequence: TGCGCCAGCAGCCAACCGGCGGCAGGGGTCCGGAATGAGCAGTTCTTC. It codes for CASSQPAAGVRNEQFF.

The genes are TRBV5-1 and TRBJ2-4, with 7 bases aligning to TRBD2. The J call is uncertain, as TRBJ2-7 better fits the DNA end. CDR3 length: 14 amino acids. Per the germline V gene, CDR1 is SGHRS and CDR2 is YFSETQ. In nucleotides, the CDR3 is TGCGCCAGCAGCCGTACGCGGGGGACCTACGAGCAGTACTTC. It specifies CASSRTRGTYEQYF.

This chain links TRBV9 with TRBJ2-1, with 7 bases fitting TRBD2. Germline assignment: CDR1 SGDLS and CDR2 YYNGEE. The CDR3 extends over 15 amino acids. The trim removed 0 bases at V and 9 bases at J, leaving 9 bases unmatched. CDR3 in amino acids: CASSVGGLEAREQFF. The CDR3 region has the DNA TGTGCCAGCAGCGTAGGAGGACTAGAGGCTCGTGAGCAGTTCTTC.